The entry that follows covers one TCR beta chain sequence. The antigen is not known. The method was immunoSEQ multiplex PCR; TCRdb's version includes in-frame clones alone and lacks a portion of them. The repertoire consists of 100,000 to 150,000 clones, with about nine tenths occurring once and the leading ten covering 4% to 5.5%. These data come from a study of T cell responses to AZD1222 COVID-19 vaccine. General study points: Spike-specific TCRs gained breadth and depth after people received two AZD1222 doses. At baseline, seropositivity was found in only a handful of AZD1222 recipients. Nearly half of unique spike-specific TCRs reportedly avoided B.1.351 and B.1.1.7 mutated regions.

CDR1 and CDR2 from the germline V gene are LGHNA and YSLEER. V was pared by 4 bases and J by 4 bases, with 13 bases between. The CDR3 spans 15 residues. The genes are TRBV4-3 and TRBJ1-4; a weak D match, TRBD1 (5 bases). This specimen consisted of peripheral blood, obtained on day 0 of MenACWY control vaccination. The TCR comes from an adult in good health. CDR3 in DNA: TGCGCCAGCAGCCGGTCCCAGAGGGGTAATGAAAAACTGTTTTTT. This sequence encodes CASSRSQRGNEKLFF.